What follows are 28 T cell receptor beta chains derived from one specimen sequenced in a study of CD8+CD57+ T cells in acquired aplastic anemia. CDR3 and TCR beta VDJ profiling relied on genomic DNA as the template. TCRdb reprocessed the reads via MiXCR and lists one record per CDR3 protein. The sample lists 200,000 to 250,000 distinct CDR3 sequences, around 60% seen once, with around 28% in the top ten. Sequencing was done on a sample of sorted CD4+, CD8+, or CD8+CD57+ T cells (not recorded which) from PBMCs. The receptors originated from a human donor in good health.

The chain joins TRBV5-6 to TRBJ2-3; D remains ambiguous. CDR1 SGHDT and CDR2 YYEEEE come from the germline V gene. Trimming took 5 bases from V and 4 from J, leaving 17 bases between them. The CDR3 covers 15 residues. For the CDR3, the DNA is TGTGCCAGCAGTGACTCGAGTAGCTCGGCAGATACGCAGTATTTT. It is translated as CASSDSSSSADTQYF.

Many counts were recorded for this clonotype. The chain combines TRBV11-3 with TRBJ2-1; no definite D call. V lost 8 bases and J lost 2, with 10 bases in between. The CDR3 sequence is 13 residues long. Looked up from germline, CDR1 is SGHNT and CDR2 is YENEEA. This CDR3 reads CASAQRPYNEQFF. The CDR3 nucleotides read TGTGCCAGCGCCCAGCGACCCTACAATGAGCAGTTCTTC.

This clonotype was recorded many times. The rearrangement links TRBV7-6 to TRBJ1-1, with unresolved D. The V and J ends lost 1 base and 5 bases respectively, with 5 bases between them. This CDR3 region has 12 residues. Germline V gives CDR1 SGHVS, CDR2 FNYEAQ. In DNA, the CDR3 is TGTGCCAGCAGCTTAGGGGAGACTGAAGCTTTCTTT. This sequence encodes CASSLGETEAFF.

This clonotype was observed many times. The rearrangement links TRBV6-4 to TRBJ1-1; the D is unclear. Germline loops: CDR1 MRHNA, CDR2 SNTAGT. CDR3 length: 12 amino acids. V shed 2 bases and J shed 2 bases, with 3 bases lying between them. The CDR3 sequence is CASSDSNTEAFF. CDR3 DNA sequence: TGTGCCAGCAGTGACAGCAACACTGAAGCTTTCTTT.

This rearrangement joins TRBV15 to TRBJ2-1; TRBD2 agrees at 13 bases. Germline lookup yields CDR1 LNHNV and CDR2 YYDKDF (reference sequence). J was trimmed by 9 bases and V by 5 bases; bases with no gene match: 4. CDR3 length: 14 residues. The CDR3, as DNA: TGTGCCACCAGCGAGACTAGCGGGGGGTTTGAGCAGTTCTTC. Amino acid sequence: CATSETSGGFEQFF.

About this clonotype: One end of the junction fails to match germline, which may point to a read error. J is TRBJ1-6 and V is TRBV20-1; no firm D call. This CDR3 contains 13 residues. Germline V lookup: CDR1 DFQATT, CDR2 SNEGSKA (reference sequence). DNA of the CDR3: TGCAGTGCTAGTCCAGCCCCAAATTCACCCCCCCACTTT. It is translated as CSASPAPNSPPHF.

This CDR3 is CASSRTVAYEQYF. The CDR3 nucleotides are TGTGCCAGCAGCCGGACGGTCGCCTACGAGCAGTACTTC. The chain is built from TRBV7-3 and TRBJ2-7; D is ambiguous. Per germline, CDR1 SGHTA and CDR2 FQGTGA. V lost 5 bases, J lost 2 bases, and 10 bases lay in between. The CDR3 consists of 13 residues. The full variable domain, its missing parts supplied by reference TRBV7-3 and TRBJ2-7, is GAGVSQTPSNKVTEKGKYVELRCDPISGHTALYWYRQSLGQGPEFLIYFQGTGAADDSGLPNDRFFAVRPEGSVSTLKIQRTERGDSAVYLCASSRTVAYEQYFGPGTRLTVT.

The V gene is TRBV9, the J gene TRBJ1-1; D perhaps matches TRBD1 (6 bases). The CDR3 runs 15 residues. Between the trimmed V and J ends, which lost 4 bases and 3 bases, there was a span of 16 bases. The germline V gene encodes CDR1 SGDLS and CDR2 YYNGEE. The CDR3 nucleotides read TGTGCCAGCAGCCAACTAGGGGGTACGGACACTGAAGCTTTCTTT. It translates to CASSQLGGTDTEAFF.

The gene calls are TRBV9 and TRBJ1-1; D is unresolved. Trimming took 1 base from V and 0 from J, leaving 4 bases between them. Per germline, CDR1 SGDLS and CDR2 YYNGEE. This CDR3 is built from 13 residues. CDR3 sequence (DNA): TGTGCCAGCAGCGTATATGTGAACACTGAAGCTTTCTTT. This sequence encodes CASSVYVNTEAFF. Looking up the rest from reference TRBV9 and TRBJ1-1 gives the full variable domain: DSGVTQTPKHLITATGQRVTLRCSPRSGDLSVYWYQQSLDQGLQFLIQYYNGEERAKGNILERFSAQQFPDLHSELNLSSLELGDSALYFCASSVYVNTEAFFGQGTRLTVV.

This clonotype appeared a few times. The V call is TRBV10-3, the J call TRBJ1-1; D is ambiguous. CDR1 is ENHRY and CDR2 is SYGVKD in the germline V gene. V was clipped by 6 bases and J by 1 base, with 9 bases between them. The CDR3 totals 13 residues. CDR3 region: CAIREAQNTEAFF. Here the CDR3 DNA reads TGTGCCATCAGGGAGGCACAGAACACTGAAGCTTTCTTT.

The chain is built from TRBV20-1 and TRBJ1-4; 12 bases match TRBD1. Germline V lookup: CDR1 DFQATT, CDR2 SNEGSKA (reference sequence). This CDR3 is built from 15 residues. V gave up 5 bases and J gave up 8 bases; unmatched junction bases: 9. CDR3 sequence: CSAGGQGARTEKLFF. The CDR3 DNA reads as TGCAGTGCTGGGGGACAGGGGGCGAGGACAGAAAAACTGTTTTTT.

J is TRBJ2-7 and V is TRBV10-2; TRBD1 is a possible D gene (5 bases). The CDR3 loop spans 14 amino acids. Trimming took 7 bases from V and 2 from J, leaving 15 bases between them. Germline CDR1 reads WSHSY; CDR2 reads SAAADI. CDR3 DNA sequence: TGCGCCAGCACTACGTGGGGCTCTGCCTACGAGCAGTACTTC. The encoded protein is CASTTWGSAYEQYF.

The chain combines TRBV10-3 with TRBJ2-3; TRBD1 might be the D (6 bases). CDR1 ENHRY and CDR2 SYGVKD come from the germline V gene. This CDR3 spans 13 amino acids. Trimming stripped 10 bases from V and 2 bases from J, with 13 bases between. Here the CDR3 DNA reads TGTGCCACTCGGGACACCAACACAGATACGCAGTATTTT. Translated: CATRDTNTDTQYF.

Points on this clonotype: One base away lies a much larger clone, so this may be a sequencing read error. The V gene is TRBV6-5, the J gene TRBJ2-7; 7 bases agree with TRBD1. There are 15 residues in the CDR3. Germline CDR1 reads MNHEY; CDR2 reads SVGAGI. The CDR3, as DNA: TGTGCCAGCAGTCCCCCACAGGGGAGCTCCTACGAGCAGCACTTC. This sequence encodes CASSPPQGSSYEQHF.

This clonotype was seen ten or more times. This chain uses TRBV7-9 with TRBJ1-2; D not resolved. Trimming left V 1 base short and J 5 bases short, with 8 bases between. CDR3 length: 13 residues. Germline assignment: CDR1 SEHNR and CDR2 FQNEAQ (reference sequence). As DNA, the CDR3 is TGTGCCAGCAGCTTAGGAGGGATATATGGCTACACCTTC. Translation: CASSLGGIYGYTF.

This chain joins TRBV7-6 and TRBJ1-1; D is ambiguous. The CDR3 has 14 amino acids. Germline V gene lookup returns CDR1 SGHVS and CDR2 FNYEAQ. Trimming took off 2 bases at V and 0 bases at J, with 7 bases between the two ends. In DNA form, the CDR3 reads TGTGCCAGCAGCTTAACGGACGTGAACACTGAAGCTTTCTTT. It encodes CASSLTDVNTEAFF.

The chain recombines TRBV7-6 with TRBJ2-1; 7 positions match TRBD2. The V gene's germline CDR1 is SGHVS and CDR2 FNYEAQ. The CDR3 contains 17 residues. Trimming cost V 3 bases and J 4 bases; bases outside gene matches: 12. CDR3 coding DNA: TGTGCCAGCAGCTTCCTAGCGGTAGGGGAGGCTTACAATGAGCAGTTCTTC. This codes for CASSFLAVGEAYNEQFF.

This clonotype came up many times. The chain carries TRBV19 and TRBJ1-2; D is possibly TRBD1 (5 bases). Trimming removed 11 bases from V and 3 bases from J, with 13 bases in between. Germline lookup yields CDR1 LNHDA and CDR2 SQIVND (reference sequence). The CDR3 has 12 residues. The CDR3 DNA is TGTGCCTCAAGCGGGGGTCACTATGGCTACACCTTC. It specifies CASSGGHYGYTF.

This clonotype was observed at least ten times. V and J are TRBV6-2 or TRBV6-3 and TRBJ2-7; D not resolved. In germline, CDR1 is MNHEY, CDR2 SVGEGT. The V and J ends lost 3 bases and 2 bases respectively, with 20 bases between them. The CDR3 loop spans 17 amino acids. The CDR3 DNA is TGTGCCAGCAGTTATGGGCCGACTTCGGCAGCGACCTACGAGCAGTACTTC. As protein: CASSYGPTSAATYEQYF.

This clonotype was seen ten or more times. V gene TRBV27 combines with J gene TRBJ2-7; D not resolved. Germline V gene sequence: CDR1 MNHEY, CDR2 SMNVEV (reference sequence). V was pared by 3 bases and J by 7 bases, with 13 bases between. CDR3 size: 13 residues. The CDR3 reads CASSLAAPREQYF. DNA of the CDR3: TGTGCCAGCAGTTTGGCAGCTCCTAGGGAGCAGTACTTC.

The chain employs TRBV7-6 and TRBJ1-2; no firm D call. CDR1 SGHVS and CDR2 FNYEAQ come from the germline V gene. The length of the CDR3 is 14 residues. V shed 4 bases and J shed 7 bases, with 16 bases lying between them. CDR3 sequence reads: CASSSQADAVGYTF. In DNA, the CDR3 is TGTGCCAGCAGCTCCCAGGCGGACGCGGTTGGCTACACCTTC.

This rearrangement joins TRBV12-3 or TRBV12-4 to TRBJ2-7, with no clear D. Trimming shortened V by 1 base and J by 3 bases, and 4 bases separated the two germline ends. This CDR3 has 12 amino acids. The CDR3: CASSLDYYEQYF. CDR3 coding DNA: TGTGCCAGCAGTTTAGATTACTACGAGCAGTACTTC.

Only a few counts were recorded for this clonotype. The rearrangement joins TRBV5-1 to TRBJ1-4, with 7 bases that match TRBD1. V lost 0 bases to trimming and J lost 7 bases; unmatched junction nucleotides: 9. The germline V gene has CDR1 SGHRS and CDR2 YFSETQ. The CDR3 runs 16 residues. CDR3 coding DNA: TGCGCCAGCAGCTTGGCGACAGGGTTCTTTCCTGAAAAACTGTTTTTT. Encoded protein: CASSLATGFFPEKLFF.

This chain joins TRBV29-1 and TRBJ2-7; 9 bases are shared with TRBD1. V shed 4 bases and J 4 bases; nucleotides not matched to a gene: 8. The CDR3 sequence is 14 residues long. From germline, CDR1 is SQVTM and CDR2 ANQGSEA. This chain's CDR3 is CSVVEQGALYEQYF. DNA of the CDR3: TGCAGCGTTGTCGAACAGGGGGCTCTTTACGAGCAGTACTTC.

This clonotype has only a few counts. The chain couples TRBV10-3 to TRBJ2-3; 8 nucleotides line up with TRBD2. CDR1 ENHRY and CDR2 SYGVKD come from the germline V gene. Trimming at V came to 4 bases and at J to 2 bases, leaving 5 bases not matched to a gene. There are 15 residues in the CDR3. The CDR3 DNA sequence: TGTGCCATCAGTGGAGCGGGAGTAAACACAGATACGCAGTATTTT. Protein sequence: CAISGAGVNTDTQYF.

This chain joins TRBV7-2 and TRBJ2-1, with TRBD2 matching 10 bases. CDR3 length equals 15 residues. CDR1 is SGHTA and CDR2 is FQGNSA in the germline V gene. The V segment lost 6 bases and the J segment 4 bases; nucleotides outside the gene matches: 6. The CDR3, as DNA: TGTGCCAGCAGTTTGTCAGCGGGAGGGTACAATGAGCAGTTCTTC. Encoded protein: CASSLSAGGYNEQFF.

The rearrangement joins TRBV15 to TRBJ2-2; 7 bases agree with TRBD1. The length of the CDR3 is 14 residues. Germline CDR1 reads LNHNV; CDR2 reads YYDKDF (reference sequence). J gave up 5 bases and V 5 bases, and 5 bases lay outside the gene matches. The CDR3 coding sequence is TGTGCCACCAGCGGGACAGAGGGAACCGGGGAGCTGTTTTTT. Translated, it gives CATSGTEGTGELFF.

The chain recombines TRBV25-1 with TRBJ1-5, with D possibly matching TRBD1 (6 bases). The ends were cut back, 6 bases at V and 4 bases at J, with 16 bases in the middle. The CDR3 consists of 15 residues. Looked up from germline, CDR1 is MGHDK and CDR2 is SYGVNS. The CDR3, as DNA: TGTGCCAGCAGCCCCACGGGCAGGGGTAATCAGCCCCAGCATTTT. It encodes CASSPTGRGNQPQHF.